This is a list of T cell receptor beta chains from one sample in a study of T cell repertoires in cytomegalovirus infection. Their target antigens are unknown. One entry per CDR3 protein results from TCRdb running MiXCR on the reads. The table shows hundreds of thousands of distinct CDR3 sequences, with 30% to 40% occurring only once. Sample: cultured PBMCs, taken from culture after CMV antigen stimulation. The receptors come from a human donor in good health (CMV status not recorded). Some clones in this sample may be carry-over from other donors' samples. CDR3s include the opening cysteine and the closing phenylalanine or tryptophan. The D gene is left open where the match is weak. Size is omitted from some rows. Given values are once, few, many or a class for expanded clones.

v_gene,j_gene,d_gene,abundance,CDR3nt,CDR3aa
TRBV5-4,TRBJ1-5,.,.,TGTGCCAGCAGCTTGAAGGAAGGCAGGTTCCTCCGAGGGCCCCAGCATTTT,CASSLKEGRFLRGPQHF
TRBV7-2,TRBJ2-3,.,many,TGTGCCAGCAGCTTAGTGGGTGGGTTCACAGATACGCAGTATTTT,CASSLVGGFTDTQYF
TRBV10-2,TRBJ2-7,.,.,TGCGCCAGCAGTGTTGAGGGTCTCTGGGGCGAGCAGTACTTC,CASSVEGLWGEQYF
TRBV7-9,TRBJ1-2,.,.,TGTGCCAGCAGCTACGACGTGCCCAACTATGGCTACACCTTC,CASSYDVPNYGYTF
TRBV5-1,TRBJ1-6,.,.,TGCGCCAGCAGCGACTCAAGCTCCTATAATTCACCCCTCCACTTT,CASSDSSSYNSPLHF
TRBV5-4,TRBJ2-5,.,.,TGTGCCAGCAGCCCCCGGGTGGGGGGGACCCAGTACTTC,CASSPRVGGTQYF
TRBV19,TRBJ2-7,.,.,TGTGCCAGTAGACGCCGGGACGGGCTCTACGAGCAGTACTTC,CASRRRDGLYEQYF
TRBV5-4,TRBJ1-5,.,few,TGTGCCAGCAGCTTTTGGGGGAGCAATCAGCCCCAGCATTTT,CASSFWGSNQPQHF
TRBV7-2,TRBJ2-3,.,few,TGTGCCAGCAGCCGAGAGGGGGGACGCAGGGATACGCAGTATTTT,CASSREGGRRDTQYF
TRBV6-1,TRBJ1-5,TRBD1,many,TGTGCCAGCGGGACAGTTAGCAATCAGCCCCAGCATTTT,CASGTVSNQPQHF
TRBV7-7,TRBJ2-5,.,few,TGTGCCAGCAGCCCCAGTACAGGGCCGGAGGAGACCCAGTACTTC,CASSPSTGPEETQYF
TRBV10-3,TRBJ1-5,.,few,TGTGCCATCAGTGAGTCGGTGAGGGCTCAGCCCCAGCATTTT,CAISESVRAQPQHF
TRBV5-1,TRBJ2-2,.,.,TGCGCCAGCAGCTTGTATCAAGGGAACACCGGGGAGCTGTTTTTT,CASSLYQGNTGELFF
TRBV20-1,TRBJ2-5,.,.,TGCAGTGCTACTAGCAACCAAGAGACCCAGTACTTC,CSATSNQETQYF
TRBV20-1,TRBJ1-2,.,.,TGCAGTGCCACCAGTTCCGGTTATGGCTACACCTTC,CSATSSGYGYTF
TRBV28,TRBJ2-3,TRBD2,few,TGTGCCAGCAGTTGGACTAGCGGGGGGGCAGATACGCAGTATTTT,CASSWTSGGADTQYF
TRBV7-2,TRBJ2-5,TRBD2,many,TGTGCCAGCAGCTTTTGGCTAGCGGGGGGGCATCGGGAGACCCAGTACTTC,CASSFWLAGGHRETQYF
TRBV7-2,TRBJ1-2,.,many,TGTGCCAGCAGCCCAGGGGTCGAATATGGCTACACCTTC,CASSPGVEYGYTF
TRBV20-1,TRBJ2-7,TRBD2,.,TGCAGTGCTAGGGATACATTCGCCCTAGCGGGAGCCCCCGAGCAGTACTTC,CSARDTFALAGAPEQYF
TRBV10-3,TRBJ1-2,TRBD1,few,TGTGCCATCAGGAAAGGCGGCGGGGACAGCTCGTATGGCTACACCTTC,CAIRKGGGDSSYGYTF
TRBV10-3,TRBJ1-5,.,.,TGTGCCATCAGTGAAGGACGGGGCCAGCCCCAGCATTTT,CAISEGRGQPQHF
TRBV20-1,TRBJ1-1,TRBD1,few,TGCAGTGCTAGCCGGGACAGTAACACTGAAGCTTTCTTT,CSASRDSNTEAFF
TRBV2,TRBJ2-1,.,.,TGTGCCAGCGCGGGGTATACCAATGAGCAGTTCTTC,CASAGYTNEQFF
TRBV11-2,TRBJ1-3,TRBD1,.,TGTGCCAGCAACTCCAGACAGGGAACTGGAAACACCATATATTTT,CASNSRQGTGNTIYF
TRBV6-2/TRBV6-3,TRBJ2-3,.,.,TGTGCCAGCAGTACGCCGGGATTCCATACGCAGTATTTT,CASSTPGFHTQYF
TRBV20-1,TRBJ2-7,.,.,TGCAGTGCTAGCCAGTACAGCTACGAGCAGTACTTC,CSASQYSYEQYF
TRBV6-1,TRBJ1-1,.,.,TGTGCCAGCAGTGAAATTGAGAACACTGAAGCTTTCTTT,CASSEIENTEAFF
TRBV12-3/TRBV12-4,TRBJ2-5,.,.,TGTGCCAGCAGCATCCTAGGGTCCGGAGAGACCCAGTACTTC,CASSILGSGETQYF
TRBV7-2,TRBJ2-1,TRBD1,.,TGTGCCAGCAGCTTAAGGGGGACAGGATACAATGAGCAGTTCTTC,CASSLRGTGYNEQFF
TRBV7-2,TRBJ2-6,.,many,TGTGCCAGCAGCGCGGTCTCTGGGGCCAACGTCCTGACTTTC,CASSAVSGANVLTF
TRBV7-2,TRBJ1-2,.,many,TGTGCCAGCAGTCCGGACAGTAACTATGGCTACACCTTC,CASSPDSNYGYTF
TRBV12-3/TRBV12-4,TRBJ2-1,TRBD2,few,TGTGCCAGCACTCAGCCGAGGCTAGCGGGGGCAAGCTCCTACAATGAGCAGTTCTTC,CASTQPRLAGASSYNEQFF
TRBV7-2,TRBJ2-1,.,.,TGTGCCAGCAGCTTACCCCTAAGGGAGCAGTTCTTC,CASSLPLREQFF
TRBV6-1,TRBJ1-1,.,.,TGTGCCAGCAGTGAATCGGGCATGGAAGAGTCTGAAGCTTTCTTT,CASSESGMEESEAFF
TRBV20-1,TRBJ1-2,.,.,TGCAGTGCTTACAGGGAACTCTATGGCTACACCTTC,CSAYRELYGYTF
TRBV7-9,TRBJ2-1,.,few,TGTGCCAGCAGCTATAGATTCTCGACAGGCTACAATGAGCAGTTCTTC,CASSYRFSTGYNEQFF
TRBV11-3,TRBJ2-7,TRBD2,.,TGTGCCAGCAGCCCAACGGTCAGTTGGGGAGGGGACTACGAGCAGTACTTC,CASSPTVSWGGDYEQYF
TRBV7-2,TRBJ2-7,.,many,TGTGCCAGCAGCTTAGCGCGGAGCGGATACGAGCAGTACTTC,CASSLARSGYEQYF
TRBV2,TRBJ1-5,.,few,TGTGCCAGCAGTCATCACCCGGGGCAGGGAGGCCAGCCCCAGCATTTT,CASSHHPGQGGQPQHF
TRBV19,TRBJ1-2,.,few,TGTGCCAGTAGGCCGACCCACCTCGGACAGTACGGCTACACCTTC,CASRPTHLGQYGYTF
TRBV7-2,TRBJ2-5,.,.,TGTGCCAGCAGCAGCACAGGGAACAGCGAGACCCAGTACTTC,CASSSTGNSETQYF
TRBV7-2,TRBJ1-5,.,few,TGTGCCAGCAGCTTAGCGACAGATAGCAATCAGCCCCAGCATTTT,CASSLATDSNQPQHF
TRBV15,TRBJ1-1,TRBD1,once,TGTGCCACCAGCAGAGAGGTAATTCGTCCGGGACAGGGAAGAGGCGGCACTGAAGCTTTCTTT,CATSREVIRPGQGRGGTEAFF
TRBV7-6,TRBJ2-1,TRBD2,.,TGTGCCTGCGATAGCGGGAGATCCTACAAGGAGCAGTTCTTC,CACDSGRSYKEQFF
TRBV28,TRBJ1-4,.,few,TGTGCCAGCTTGAAGACAACTAATGAAAAACTGTTTTTT,CASLKTTNEKLFF
TRBV7-2,TRBJ1-2,.,many,TGTGCCAGCAGCCGGGACGGTGGCTATGGCTACACCTTC,CASSRDGGYGYTF
TRBV27,TRBJ2-3,.,.,TGTGCCAGCAGCCCAGGAGCGACTGGGGATACGCAGTATTTT,CASSPGATGDTQYF
TRBV10-3,TRBJ1-5,.,few,TGTGCCATCAGCGAGGGGGGGATAGGAAGCAATCAGCCCCAGCATTTT,CAISEGGIGSNQPQHF
TRBV7-2,TRBJ1-4,.,many,TGTGCCAGCAGCTTAGATGGGGCTGTAGAAAAACTGTTTTTT,CASSLDGAVEKLFF